The T cell receptor beta chain described here comes from a study of spatial heterogeneity in lung cancer. Regarding the study as a whole: Tumoral mutation counts were tracked by counts of expanded intratumoral alpha and beta TCRs.

The germline CDR1 and CDR2 sequences are MDHEN and SYDVKM. The CDR3 loop spans 16 amino acids. V lost 1 base, J lost 3 bases, and 16 bases lay in between. This clonotype is medium-sized (0.01 to 0.1%) within its sample. No antigen is known for it. One entry per CDR3 protein, called by TCRdb with MiXCR from the 5' RACE reads. In the table there are 7,500 to 9,500 distinct CDR3 sequences, more than 6% of which are singletons. Time point described: sample taken at primary tumor resection. The J gene is TRBJ2-7, the V gene TRBV28; D unresolved. The TCR comes from a male donor with early-stage non-small cell lung cancer. This sample comprised lung tumor tissue, obtained at surgery. DNA for the CDR3: TGTGCCAGCAGTTTATTCAGGCTCAGAATGGTCTACGAGCAGTACTTC. Protein product: CASSLFRLRMVYEQYF.